Listed here are 15 T cell receptor beta chains from one sample, sequenced in a study of T-cell reconstitution after alpha-beta-depleted transplantation in children. Unique molecular identifiers were used in preparing the TCRbeta library. TCRdb redid the calling of the PCR reads with MiXCR, one entry per CDR3 protein. The table lists 350,000 to 450,000 distinct CDR3 sequences, less than 15% of them singletons. The sample consisted of PBMCs, taken from the stem cell graft. The receptors shown here come from a human donor who donated a stem cell graft to a child with Fanconi anemia.

This clonotype was counted once. V is TRBV18 and J is TRBJ1-1; D not resolved. Trimming stripped 2 bases from V and 2 bases from J, with 15 bases between. The germline V gene encodes CDR1 KGHSH and CDR2 LQKENI. The CDR3 has 16 amino acids. The CDR3 DNA is TGTGCCAGCTCACCATCTCTCAGTGGAGGAAACACTGAAGCTTTCTTT. As protein: CASSPSLSGGNTEAFF.

The chain combines TRBV21-1 with TRBJ1-5. TRBV21-1 is deemed a pseudogene. CDR3 length equals 13 residues. The CDR3 here is CASSKTGGGLQHF. As DNA, the CDR3 is TGTGCCAGCAGCAAAACGGGGGGAGGCCTTCAACATTTT.

In this sample, this clonotype turned up a few times. As DNA, the CDR3 is TGTGCCAGCAGCTTAGTGCCAGAATTGAACACTGAAGCTTTCTTT. This encodes CASSLVPELNTEAFF. The chain employs TRBV7-9 and TRBJ1-1; no clear D gene. The germline CDR1 and CDR2 sequences are SEHNR and FQNEAQ (reference sequence). Between the trimmed V and J ends, which lost 1 base and 0 bases, there was a span of 9 bases. This CDR3 region has 15 residues.

In its sample, this clonotype was seen many times. This chain connects TRBV5-1 to TRBJ1-4, with D unclear. The germline gives CDR1 SGHRS, CDR2 YFSETQ. The CDR3 is 14 residues long. Trimming left V 4 bases short and J 3 bases short, with 10 bases between. CDR3 amino acids: CASSNGGPNEKLFF. CDR3 bases: TGCGCCAGCAGCAATGGAGGCCCTAATGAAAAACTGTTTTTT. Using reference TRBV5-1 and TRBJ1-4 for the parts outside the CDR3, the full variable domain is KAGVTQTPRYLIKTRGQQVTLSCSPISGHRSVSWYQQTPGQGLQFLFEYFSETQRNKGNFPGRFSGRQFSNSRSEMNVSTLELGDSALYLCASSNGGPNEKLFFGSGTQLSVL.

This clonotype was counted ten times or more. The rearrangement uses TRBV29-1 and TRBJ2-3, with 10 nucleotides matching TRBD1. The CDR3 spans 13 residues. The ends lost 6 bases at V and 5 bases at J; junction bases unmatched: 5. Germline CDR1 reads SQVTM; CDR2 reads ANQGSEA. CDR3 residues: CSVMGQGKDTQYF. In DNA, the CDR3 is TGCAGCGTCATGGGACAGGGGAAAGATACGCAGTATTTT.

This clonotype was observed a few times. This chain joins TRBV15 and TRBJ2-7; the match to TRBD2 covers 7 bases. Germline V gene data show CDR1 as LNHNV and CDR2 as YYDKDF (reference sequence). The CDR3 has 14 residues. The J segment lost 2 bases and the V segment lost 0 bases, leaving 1 base of the junction unmatched. The CDR3 sequence is CATSRDRGAYEQYV. DNA of the CDR3: TGTGCCACCAGCAGAGACCGGGGGGCCTACGAGCAGTACGTC.

The chain combines TRBV12-3 or TRBV12-4 with TRBJ1-2, with D possibly TRBD1 on 5 matching bases. Trimming pared 7 bases from V and 5 bases from J, leaving 20 bases between. The CDR3 runs to 15 residues. The CDR3 protein is CASNPGVQADYGYTF. The CDR3 nucleotides are TGTGCCAGCAACCCCGGGGTACAGGCAGATTATGGCTACACCTTC.

This sequence joins TRBV7-9 and TRBJ1-1; 8 bases are shared with TRBD1. This CDR3 contains 14 residues. Germline V gene data show CDR1 as SEHNR and CDR2 as FQNEAQ (reference sequence). Trimming removed 1 base from V and 7 bases from J; junction bases left unmatched: 5. The CDR3, as DNA: TGTGCCAGCAGCTTAGGCGGACAGGGAGGTGAAGCTTTCTTT. Its protein is CASSLGGQGGEAFF.

This clonotype was observed at least ten times. V is TRBV20-1 and J is TRBJ2-5; 7 bases line up with TRBD2. CDR1 is DFQATT and CDR2 is SNEGSKA in the germline V gene (reference sequence). Trimming cost V 6 bases and J 5 bases; bases outside gene matches: 6. This CDR3 region has 12 residues. The CDR3 DNA is TGCAGTGCCCGACTAGCAGGGGAGACCCAGTACTTC. This gives the protein CSARLAGETQYF.

This chain connects TRBV6-2 or TRBV6-3 to TRBJ2-2; TRBD1 agrees at 8 bases. CDR3 length: 16 amino acids. Germline-derived CDR1 and CDR2 are MNHEY and SVGEGT. Losses at the gene ends were 6 bases for V and 2 bases for J; bases not matched to a gene: 8. This CDR3 is CASRGRQGTNTGELFF. The CDR3 nucleotides are TGTGCCAGCAGAGGTAGACAGGGGACCAACACCGGGGAGCTGTTTTTT.

The sample holds a few counts of this clonotype. The chain recombines TRBV29-1 with TRBJ2-3; 8 nucleotides match TRBD2. The CDR3 is 12 residues long. The germline V gene encodes CDR1 SQVTM and CDR2 ANQGSEA. V lost 6 bases, J lost 2 bases, and 1 base stayed unmatched. CDR3 in DNA: TGCAGCGTCGGGGGGGACACAGATACGCAGTATTTT. Protein: CSVGGDTDTQYF.

This clonotype was picked up a small number of times. The chain couples TRBV30 to TRBJ2-5; 8 nucleotides match TRBD2. V was clipped by 0 bases and J by 5 bases; unmatched bases: 2. The germline gives CDR1 GTSNPN, CDR2 SVGIG (reference sequence). The CDR3 is 13 residues long. The DNA of the CDR3 is TGTGCCTGGAGTGTCGGGGGGGCTGAGACCCAGTACTTC. It translates to CAWSVGGAETQYF.

This chain joins TRBV14 and TRBJ1-4, with D maybe TRBD1 (5 bases). Germline CDR1 is SGHDN and CDR2 is FVKESK. The CDR3 totals 15 residues. V gave up 1 base and J gave up 7 bases, with 13 bases separating them. The CDR3 loop is CASSQGRYRTEKLFF. For the CDR3, the DNA is TGTGCCAGCAGCCAAGGAAGGTACAGGACTGAAAAACTGTTTTTT.

There are many counts of this clonotype. The genes are TRBV9 and TRBJ2-2; 7 positions match TRBD1. The CDR3 consists of 15 residues. Germline V lookup: CDR1 SGDLS, CDR2 YYNGEE. With V trimmed by 3 bases and J by 5 bases, 7 bases remained unmatched. The CDR3 sequence is CASSANRGGTGELFF. CDR3 in DNA: TGTGCCAGCAGCGCAAACAGGGGTGGGACCGGGGAGCTGTTTTTT.

The chain couples TRBV5-1 to TRBJ1-2; 9 bases agree with TRBD1. CDR1 and CDR2 (germline): SGHRS, YFSETQ. V was pared by 0 bases and J by 6 bases, with 6 bases of the junction left unmatched. The CDR3 covers 15 residues. CDR3 nucleotide sequence: TGCGCCAGCAGCTTGGCCTTGGGACAGGGAAATGGCTACACCTTC. It codes for CASSLALGQGNGYTF.